This TCR beta chain stems from a study of cytomegalovirus exposure and HLA in healthy donors. On the study more broadly: A previous analysis identified around 120 million unique TCR beta sequences derived from 180 million or so T cells.

Study-level results: 87-base-pair reads could not separate some V segments, including TRBV6-2 and TRBV6-3.

CDR1 and CDR2 from the germline V gene are MNHNS and SASEGT. V shed 2 bases and J shed 2 bases, with 2 bases lying between them. The CDR3 has 12 residues. This cohort consisted of healthy bone marrow donors. The PCR contained 60 Vbeta and 13 Jbeta primers. The protocol was immunoSEQ multiplex PCR, while the TCRdb copy is restricted to in-frame clones and leaves out a portion. The sample has 95,000 to 110,000 clones, 76% seen once. Comments on this clone: Its antigen is currently unknown.

Sequences were obtained from PBMCs. J is TRBJ2-3 and V is TRBV6-1; no reliable D call. The sequence derives from a woman aged 18-29 years in good health and CMV-seropositive. CDR3 residues: CASSELTDTQYF. The DNA for the CDR3 is TGTGCCAGCAGTGAACTCACAGATACGCAGTATTTT.